The sequence of this T cell receptor beta chain was determined in a study of T cells after yellow fever vaccination. Turning to the study itself: Libraries from low-cell-number fractions were prepared with the SMART-Seq v4 Ultra Low Input RNA kit.

The V gene end was trimmed by 3 bases and the J gene end by 7 bases; junction bases not matched to a gene: 4. There are 14 residues in the CDR3. Per the germline V gene, CDR1 is KGHSH and CDR2 is LQKENI. 5'RACE template switching produced TCR cDNA carrying a universal primer site and UMIs. TCRdb passed the 5' RACE reads through MiXCR, listing each CDR3 protein once. The table includes over 100,000 distinct CDR3 sequences, around 8.6% detected once. This clonotype was observed at least ten times. V is TRBV18 and J is TRBJ2-2; 8 bases are a match to TRBD1. The sequenced sample was CD8+ T cells sorted from PBMCs, obtained 45 days after the yellow fever booster vaccination. The TCR comes from a man aged 25-45 years who received the YFV17D yellow fever vaccine. DNA of the CDR3: TGTGCCAGCTCACCGGACAGGGTCAACGGGGAGCTGTTTTTT. Its translation is CASSPDRVNGELFF.